This TCR beta chain was captured in a study of T cell responses to AZD1222 COVID-19 vaccine. Whole-study results and caveats: Recipients of AZD1222 seropositive at baseline numbered only 6 or 7.

In this sample, this clone turned up a few times. The antigen is not known. TCRdb's table, derived via immunoSEQ multiplex PCR, lists solely in-frame clones and lacks some. The sample has under 70,000 clones, 60% to 80% seen once; the top ten hold 5%. This CDR3 is built from 14 residues. Germline values: CDR1 LNHNV, CDR2 YYDKDF (reference sequence). V lost 5 bases to trimming and J lost 4 bases, with 11 bases between them. This sequence was found in an adult who received the AZD1222 COVID-19 vaccine. The sequencing here drew on peripheral blood, taken 28 days after the second AZD1222 dose. V gene TRBV15 combines with J gene TRBJ1-4; the D is unclear. The CDR3 is CATSPVRFNEKLFF. As DNA, the CDR3 is TGTGCCACCAGCCCAGTTCGGTTTAATGAAAAACTGTTTTTT.